This TCR beta chain was recorded in a study of T cells in Graves' hyperthyroidism and ophthalmopathy. Authors of the study amplified TCR beta CDR3 regions from RNA transcripts. RT-PCR in the first round (using the HTBI primer set) targeted the TCR CDR3. TCRdb itself ran the multiplex PCR reads through MiXCR, one entry per CDR3 protein. The table has approximately 410,000 distinct CDR3 sequences, roughly 15% seen once; the top ten hold 13%. This clonotype was counted at least ten times. For the diagnoses, clinical symptoms, serum thyroxine and TRAb, thyroid ultrasound and orbital computed tomography were used. Using 10 ml of fresh peripheral blood, PBMCs were prepared. This TCR came from a man between 18 and 29 years old with Graves' ophthalmopathy. The sequenced sample consisted of blood.

The CDR3 loop is CASSPYGGRAGQYF. CDR3 coding DNA: TGTGCCAGCAGTCCCTACGGGGGCAGGGCCGGACAGTACTTC. The chain carries TRBV12-3 or TRBV12-4 and TRBJ2-7, with D perhaps assigned TRBD1 or TRBD2 (6 bases each). V lost 5 bases, J lost 10 bases, and 21 bases lay in between. The CDR3 has 14 amino acids.